This T cell receptor (beta chain) was sequenced in a study of Tregs in tolerant kidney transplant recipients. Across the whole study: Recipients received nonmyeloablative bone marrow transplants from related graft donors, with transient mixed chimerism.

Note on this clone: Its antigen is currently unknown.

Study-level results: This study did not directly address biological reproducibility. Expanding Tregs on activated donor B cells appeared to best identify donor-specific TCRbeta clones.

Using immunoSEQ multiplex PCR, the repertoire was profiled, and TCRdb retains in-frame clones only, with some absent. The sample includes tens of thousands of clones, roughly nine tenths of them seen just once. CDR1 and CDR2 (germline): GTSNPN, SVGIG (reference sequence). Trimming shortened V by 3 bases and J by 10 bases, and 16 bases separated the two germline ends. CDR3 length equals 13 residues. CD4+CD25+CD127- Tregs, CD4+CD25- non-Tregs, CD4 and CD8 cells were sorted. The chain is built from TRBV30 and TRBJ2-1, with D possibly TRBD2 on 6 matching bases. This receptor was taken from a human donor who received a combined kidney and bone marrow transplant. The source was CD4+ T cells from blood, collected before the transplant. The CDR3 region is CAWRRREVKEQFF. CDR3 DNA: TGTGCCTGGAGAAGGAGGGAGGTGAAGGAGCAGTTCTTC.